This T cell receptor beta chain was sequenced during a study of shared clonotypes between healthy human individuals. Study-wide results and limits: Even with large depth, rarefaction showed that sorted-subset sequencing was incomplete.

As regards this clone: The antigen remains unidentified.

The assay was immunoSEQ multiplex PCR, and TCRdb's table has in-frame clones only and misses some. The data contain about 1.9 million clones, 90% to 95% of them seen just once; the ten biggest clones take up around 1.7%. Naive-designated CD8 cells lacked CD45RO, were positively enriched for CCR7, and omitted terminally differentiated effector memory CD45RA+ cells. In germline, CDR1 is MNHEY, CDR2 SMNVEV (reference sequence). There are 15 residues in the CDR3. V was pared by 5 bases and J by 2 bases, with 7 bases of the junction left unmatched. Sequencing was performed on naive CD8+ T cells from PBMCs. The chain employs TRBV27 and TRBJ1-2; 8 bases agree with TRBD1. This clonotype originated in a man between 18 and 35 years old in good health. Some clones in this sample may be carry-over from other donors' samples. The CDR3 DNA is TGTGCCAGCAGTCTCCATGGACAGGGAAACTATGGCTACACCTTC. Encoded protein: CASSLHGQGNYGYTF.